The rows below give T cell receptor beta chains drawn from one sample of a study of shared T cell receptors in the human thymus. The method was immunoSEQ multiplex PCR; TCRdb's version includes in-frame clones alone and lacks a portion of them. The sample has hundreds of thousands of clones; roughly 90% are singletons. These data also formed part of another study, on human thymus T cells.

The sequencing input was thymocytes. These receptors were obtained from a boy under two years old with a congenital heart defect. Each CDR3 is given with its conserved first and last residue. The D gene is left open where the match is weak. Expanded clones are given a class, and other clones once, few, many or no size at all.

j_gene | d_gene | abundance | v_gene | CDR3aa | CDR3nt
TRBJ2-1 | . | . | TRBV30 | CAWSESRTGMINEQFF | TGTGCCTGGAGTGAATCTCGGACTGGGATGATAAATGAGCAGTTCTTC
TRBJ2-2 | TRBD2 | . | TRBV4-2 | CASSPLSGGTGELFF | TGTGCCAGCAGCCCCCTATCGGGGGGCACCGGGGAGCTGTTTTTT
TRBJ1-3 | . | . | TRBV2 | CASSEFRTVYSGNTIYF | TGTGCCAGCAGTGAGTTTCGGACAGTCTACTCTGGAAACACCATATATTTT
TRBJ1-4 | . | . | TRBV30 | CAWTRHLNEKLFF | TGTGCCTGGACCCGACACCTTAATGAAAAACTGTTTTTT
TRBJ2-7 | TRBD2 | . | TRBV25-1 | CASGPLISGGVTYEQYF | TGTGCCAGCGGCCCCCTAATTAGCGGGGGGGTAACCTACGAGCAGTACTTC
TRBJ1-5 | . | once | TRBV29-1 | CSVEVPRGRWGDQPQHF | TGCAGCGTTGAAGTGCCCAGGGGAAGATGGGGTGATCAGCCCCAGCATTTT
TRBJ2-7 | . | . | TRBV4-3 | CASSQDPGTGGQYF | TGCGCCAGCAGCCAAGACCCCGGGACTGGAGGGCAGTACTTC
TRBJ2-7 | . | . | TRBV4-1 | CASSQRHTFPPGSYEQYF | TGCGCCAGCAGCCAGCGCCATACATTTCCCCCGGGGTCCTACGAGCAGTACTTC
TRBJ2-5 | TRBD2 | . | TRBV4-1 | CASSRSGLAYECQETQYF | TGCGCCAGCAGCCGAAGCGGACTAGCGTACGAATGCCAAGAGACCCAGTACTTC
TRBJ1-5 | . | . | TRBV30 | CAWAEGRLGPQHF | TGTGCCTGGGCCGAAGGCCGACTGGGGCCCCAGCATTTT
TRBJ2-3 | TRBD2 | few | TRBV6-5 | CASCRLASTDTQYF | TGTGCCAGCTGTCGACTAGCGAGCACAGATACGCAGTATTTT
TRBJ2-7 | TRBD2 | . | TRBV6-1 | CASSGRRGVIVYEQYF | TGTGCCAGCAGTGGCAGGCGGGGGGTGATAGTCTACGAGCAGTACTTC
TRBJ2-7 | TRBD2 | few | TRBV6-6 | CASSSSGGPSGEQYF | TGTGCCAGCAGCTCTAGCGGGGGTCCGTCGGGCGAGCAGTACTTC
TRBJ2-3 | TRBD2 | . | TRBV27 | CASSSSEEAGVIPEAYIDTQYF | TGTGCCAGCAGTTCCTCGGAGGAAGCGGGAGTTATACCTGAGGCATACATAGATACGCAGTATTTT
TRBJ2-1 | TRBD2 | . | TRBV11-3 | CASSFLAGISYNEQFF | TGTGCCAGCAGCTTCTTAGCGGGAATTTCCTACAATGAGCAGTTCTTC
TRBJ2-1 | TRBD2 | once | TRBV19 | CATGGVAGGPPTEFF | TGTGCCACCGGGGGGGTAGCGGGAGGCCCCCCCACGGAGTTCTTC
TRBJ2-5 | . | . | TRBV27 | CASSFGGGGETQYF | TGTGCCAGCAGTTTCGGGGGAGGAGGAGAGACCCAGTACTTC
TRBJ2-7 | . | . | TRBV29-1 | CSVEDRGSGDEYEQYF | TGCAGCGTTGAAGATAGGGGTTCAGGGGACGAGTACGAGCAGTACTTC
TRBJ2-7 | TRBD2 | . | TRBV15 | CATSRAPSGDSYEQYF | TGTGCCACCAGCAGAGCCCCCAGCGGGGATTCCTACGAGCAGTACTTC
TRBJ2-5 | TRBD2 | . | TRBV12-5 | CASGLAQQAGGGETQYF | TGTGCTAGTGGTTTGGCCCAACAGGCGGGAGGCGGGGAGACCCAGTACTTC
TRBJ2-1 | TRBD1 | . | TRBV19 | CASRTGTGVHTEQFF | TGTGCCAGTAGGACCGGGACAGGGGTACATACTGAGCAGTTCTTC
TRBJ1-3 | . | . | TRBV29-1 | CSGRTQGPSGNTIYF | TGCAGCGGAAGAACTCAGGGGCCCTCTGGAAACACCATATATTTT
TRBJ2-6 | . | . | TRBV4-1 | CASSQEGASVLTF | TGCGCCAGCAGCCAAGAAGGGGCCAGCGTCCTGACTTTC
TRBJ2-1 | TRBD2 | . | TRBV6-4 | CASSDSRLAGGLRFF | TGTGCCAGCAGTGACTCGAGACTAGCGGGAGGCCTACGGTTCTTC
TRBJ2-2 | . | . | TRBV4-3 | CASSQAGTNTGELFF | TGCGCCAGCAGCCAAGCAGGGACGAACACCGGGGAGCTGTTTTTT
TRBJ2-5 | . | few | TRBV29-1 | CSTNPQGPETQYF | TGCAGCACAAACCCACAGGGCCCAGAGACCCAGTACTTC
TRBJ2-1 | TRBD2 | . | TRBV15 | CATSRPGLAKSSYNEQFF | TGTGCCACCAGCAGGCCGGGACTAGCGAAAAGCTCCTACAATGAGCAGTTCTTC
TRBJ2-3 | . | . | TRBV7-2 | CASSYSTDTQYF | TGTGCCAGCAGCTACAGTACAGATACGCAGTATTTT
TRBJ1-1 | . | . | TRBV4-1 | CASSQDPSMNTEAFF | TGCGCCAGCAGCCAAGATCCGTCTATGAACACTGAAGCTTTCTTT